This T cell receptor (beta chain) was obtained from a study of patients and donors after allogeneic stem cell transplantation. TCRdb called the RT-PCR reads again in MiXCR, with one record for every CDR3 protein. The sample consists of hundreds of thousands of distinct CDR3 sequences, 16% of them appearing once. The germline CDR1 and CDR2 sequences are SEHNR and FQNEAQ (reference sequence). The CDR3 totals 12 residues. This clonotype has a count of ten or more. At one end, the junction sequence differs from germline, possibly due to a read error. The V gene is TRBV7-9, the J gene TRBJ1-1, with D possibly TRBD1 on 6 matching bases. The sequenced material came from blood, either unsorted or a sorted T cell fraction (not recorded which). The receptor was derived from a human donor who was either an allogeneic HSCT recipient or a stem cell or donor lymphocyte infusion donor (not recorded which). It is not recorded whose cells these are; they may come from a transplant donor. The CDR3 DNA reads TGCGCCAGCAGCTTGGGGCAGGGGGAAGCTTTCTTT. It is translated as CASSLGQGEAFF.